These 8 T cell receptor beta chains share one sample of origin, sequenced in a study of cytomegalovirus exposure and HLA in healthy donors. Researchers ran the PCR with 60 Vbeta and 13 Jbeta primers. Libraries were prepared by immunoSEQ multiplex PCR; TCRdb keeps only in-frame clonotypes and omits some of them. The table records 100,000 to 150,000 clones, around 81% of them present only once. Material for sequencing was PBMCs. Receptors originate from a woman between 45 and 60 years old in good health and CMV-seronegative.

The chain combines TRBV4-1 with TRBJ1-5, with D maybe TRBD1 (5 bases). The V gene's germline CDR1 is MGHRA and CDR2 YSYEKL. Trimming removed 3 bases at V and 4 bases at J, with 19 bases between. The length of the CDR3 is 17 residues. CDR3 loop: CASSQTSGGRGNQPQHF. CDR3 in DNA: TGCGCCAGCAGCCAGACTTCGGGGGGAAGGGGAAATCAGCCCCAGCATTTT.

V usage is TRBV28 and J usage is TRBJ1-1, with 8 bases that match TRBD1. Trimming cost V 5 bases and J 4 bases; bases outside gene matches: 3. CDR1 is MDHEN, CDR2 SYDVKM, per germline. CDR3 length equals 13 residues. The CDR3 DNA reads TGTGCCAGCAGTACTACAGGGGGCACTGAAGCTTTCTTT. It yields the protein CASSTTGGTEAFF.

A word on this clone: Relative to the germline gene, one junction end is altered; a read error may explain this. The rearrangement joins TRBV19 to TRBJ1-1; D is possibly TRBD1 (6 bases). Germline loops: CDR1 LNHDA, CDR2 SQIVND (reference sequence). This CDR3 region has 12 residues. The CDR3 nucleotides read TGTGCCAGTAGCATAGACAGGTTACGAGCTTTCTTT. Its protein product is CASSIDRLRAFF.

The chain joins TRBV4-2 to TRBJ2-5; TRBD1 aligns across 9 bases. The CDR3 sequence is 16 residues long. Germline CDR1 is LGHNA and CDR2 is YNFKEQ. The V and J ends lost 3 bases and 3 bases, in that order; junction bases with no gene match: 8. CDR3 in DNA: TGTGCCAGCAGCCACCTTCCGGGACAGGGAGAAGAGACCCAGTACTTC. This encodes CASSHLPGQGEETQYF.

V is TRBV7-2 and J is TRBJ1-4, with TRBD1 identical over 8 bases. The CDR3 consists of 16 residues. Germline V gives CDR1 SGHTA, CDR2 FQGNSA. V was clipped by 5 bases and J by 2 bases; unmatched bases: 7. For the CDR3, the DNA is TGTGCCAGCAGCATCGGACAGGGTTTGACTAATGAAAAACTGTTTTTT. Translated, it gives CASSIGQGLTNEKLFF.

The rearrangement links TRBV6-1 to TRBJ2-5; 7 nucleotides line up with TRBD1. Losses at the gene ends were 1 base for V and 4 bases for J; bases not matched to a gene: 9. The CDR3 has 16 amino acids. CDR1 MNHNS and CDR2 SASEGT come from the germline V gene. CDR3 DNA sequence: TGTGCCAGCAGTGAAGTACAGGGGATTACTCGAGAGACCCAGTACTTC. It translates to CASSEVQGITRETQYF.

The table lists this clone with a count of one. The chain combines TRBV12-5 with TRBJ2-5; 10 bases fit TRBD1. Per germline, CDR1 LGHNT and CDR2 FRNRAP. This CDR3 region has 17 residues. J was trimmed by 1 base and V by 3 bases; bases with no gene match: 8. The CDR3 DNA sequence: TGTGCTAGTGGTTTCGCTCGGGACAGGGGCCCCCAAGAGACCCAGTACTTC. It is translated as CASGFARDRGPQETQYF.

This clone showed up just once. The V call is TRBV5-1, the J call TRBJ2-1; the match to TRBD2 covers 11 bases. This CDR3 comprises 15 residues. V lost 4 bases to trimming and J lost 4 bases; unmatched junction nucleotides: 4. Germline V CDR1 and CDR2: SGHRS, YFSETQ. CDR3 nucleotides: TGCGCCAGCAGCCCGGGACTAGCGGATTACAATGAGCAGTTCTTC. Its protein product is CASSPGLADYNEQFF. Supplemented by reference TRBV5-1 and TRBJ2-1, the full variable domain reads KAGVTQTPRYLIKTRGQQVTLSCSPISGHRSVSWYQQTPGQGLQFLFEYFSETQRNKGNFPGRFSGRQFSNSRSEMNVSTLELGDSALYLCASSPGLADYNEQFFGPGTRLTVL.